The 9 T cell receptor beta chains below were found in one sample sequenced in a study of blood T cell repertoires in COVID-19. The data were produced by immunoSEQ multiplex PCR, yet TCRdb's version contains in-frame clones alone and is incomplete. The data contain some 110,000 clones, less than 80% of them singletons. The sequencing input was peripheral blood. All receptors derive from a man aged 50 or older with acute or convalescent COVID-19.

The chain employs TRBV20-1 and TRBJ1-3, with D possibly matching TRBD1 (5 bases). V was trimmed by 3 bases and J by 2 bases, leaving 14 bases between them. Germline V gene data show CDR1 as DFQATT and CDR2 as SNEGSKA (reference sequence). CDR3 size: 15 residues. DNA for the CDR3: TGCAGTGCTAGTCGCCCGGGGGATACTGGAAACACCATATATTTT. Amino acid sequence: CSASRPGDTGNTIYF.

The count of this clone is one. The V and J genes are TRBV6-6 and TRBJ1-6, with D possibly being TRBD1 (5 bases). V was shortened by 4 bases and J by 5 bases, with 6 bases between the two germline ends. The CDR3 consists of 13 residues. Germline V lookup: CDR1 MNHNY, CDR2 SVGAGI (reference sequence). CDR3 DNA: TGTGCCAGCAGTTTGACAGATAATTCACCCCTCCACTTT. Its protein product is CASSLTDNSPLHF.

The chain joins TRBV19 to TRBJ1-6; TRBD1 aligns across 10 bases. The germline V gene encodes CDR1 LNHDA and CDR2 SQIVND (reference sequence). Unmatched junction bases numbered 6, after V lost 6 bases and J lost 7 bases. The CDR3 consists of 15 residues. CDR3 DNA: TGTGCCAGTAGCGACAGGGGGCACAGCAATTCACCCCTCCACTTT. This encodes CASSDRGHSNSPLHF.

J is TRBJ2-5 and V is TRBV25-1; maybe TRBD2 (6 bases). Trimming left V 6 bases short and J 5 bases short, with 13 bases between. There are 13 residues in the CDR3. CDR1 MGHDK and CDR2 SYGVNS come from the germline V gene. The CDR3 reads CASRGAGPETQYF. CDR3 sequence (DNA): TGTGCCAGCAGGGGAGCGGGTCCGGAGACCCAGTACTTC.

V and J are TRBV4-1 and TRBJ2-5, with TRBD2 identical over 7 bases. Germline values: CDR1 MGHRA, CDR2 YSYEKL. The CDR3 sequence is 15 residues long. V lost 0 bases and J lost 5; bases outside the gene matches: 6. CDR3: CASSQDTGAGETQYF. The CDR3 DNA reads as TGCGCCAGCAGCCAAGATACGGGAGCGGGGGAGACCCAGTACTTC.

CDR3 protein: CASSITGGDEQYF. CDR3 DNA: TGTGCCAGTAGTATTACAGGGGGTGACGAGCAGTACTTC. The rearrangement links TRBV19 to TRBJ2-7, with 8 nucleotides matching TRBD1. CDR3 length equals 13 residues. With 3 bases clipped from V and 5 bases from J, the junction kept 3 bases outside the gene matches. Looked up from germline, CDR1 is LNHDA and CDR2 is SQIVND (reference sequence).

V gene TRBV25-1 combines with J gene TRBJ2-2; 7 positions agree with TRBD1. Germline values: CDR1 MGHDK, CDR2 SYGVNS. V trimming: 6 bases; J trimming: 2 bases; junction bases outside the gene matches: 6. CDR3 length equals 15 residues. The CDR3 DNA reads TGTGCCAGCAGCCCGGGACAGATAAACACCGGGGAGCTGTTTTTT. It is translated as CASSPGQINTGELFF.

The chain's CDR3 is CASGRGGSYEKLFF. The DNA for the CDR3 is TGTGCCAGCGGAAGGGGAGGTTCTTATGAAAAACTGTTTTTT. The rearrangement uses TRBV27 and TRBJ1-4; the D gene is possibly TRBD1 (5 bases). V was pared by 8 bases and J by 6 bases, with 16 bases between. Germline V CDR1 and CDR2: MNHEY, SMNVEV (reference sequence). The CDR3 is made up of 14 amino acids.

This chain connects TRBV4-1 to TRBJ2-7; D remains unclear. CDR1 and CDR2 (germline): MGHRA, YSYEKL. CDR3 length: 15 amino acids. V was clipped by 0 bases and J by 1 base, with 10 bases between them. CDR3 DNA sequence: TGCGCCAGCAGCCAAGAACGAACAGTGTCCTACGAGCAGTACTTC. It yields the protein CASSQERTVSYEQYF.